The 2 T cell receptor beta chains below come from one sample, sequenced in a study of blood T cell repertoires in COVID-19. Assay used: immunoSEQ multiplex PCR; TCRdb lists only in-frame clones, some missing. The data show under 500,000 clones, more than 85% seen once. Sequencing was performed on peripheral blood. These receptor sequences come from a woman aged 25 to 39 with acute or convalescent COVID-19.

This clone has only one observation. The gene calls are TRBV5-1 and TRBJ2-6; D is perhaps TRBD1 (6 bases). This CDR3 is 16 amino acids long. V was clipped by 3 bases and J by 2 bases, with 12 bases between them. Germline values: CDR1 SGHRS, CDR2 YFSETQ. In DNA form, the CDR3 reads TGCGCCAGCAGCTCGGATTGGGGGCCTGGGGCCAACGTCCTGACTTTC. Amino acids: CASSSDWGPGANVLTF.

The chain uses TRBV4-1 and TRBJ2-7; 8 bases map to TRBD2. V lost 8 bases to trimming and J lost 4 bases; unmatched junction nucleotides: 13. The CDR3 covers 15 residues. In germline, CDR1 is MGHRA, CDR2 YSYEKL. Written as DNA, the CDR3 is TGCGCCAGCGGCTTCACATCGAGCGGGGGATACGAGCAGTACTTC. Its translation: CASGFTSSGGYEQYF.